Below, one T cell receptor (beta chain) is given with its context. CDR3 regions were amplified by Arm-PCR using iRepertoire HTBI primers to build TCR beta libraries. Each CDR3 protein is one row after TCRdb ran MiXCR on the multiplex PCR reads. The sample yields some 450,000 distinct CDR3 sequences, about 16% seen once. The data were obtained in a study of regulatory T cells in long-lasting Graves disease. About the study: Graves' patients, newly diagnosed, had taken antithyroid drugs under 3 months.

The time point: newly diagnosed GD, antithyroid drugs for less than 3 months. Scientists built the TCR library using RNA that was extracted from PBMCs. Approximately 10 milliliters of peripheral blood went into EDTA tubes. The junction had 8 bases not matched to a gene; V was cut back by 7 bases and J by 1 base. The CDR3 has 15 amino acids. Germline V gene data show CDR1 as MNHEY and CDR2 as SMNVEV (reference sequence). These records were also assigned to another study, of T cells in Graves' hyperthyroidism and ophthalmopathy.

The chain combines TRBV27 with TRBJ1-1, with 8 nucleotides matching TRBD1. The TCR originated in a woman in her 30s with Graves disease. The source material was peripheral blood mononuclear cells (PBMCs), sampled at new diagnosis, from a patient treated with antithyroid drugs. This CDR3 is CASNDRGRGNTEAFF. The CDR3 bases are TGTGCCAGCAACGACAGGGGACGGGGGAACACTGAAGCTTTCTTT.